This paragraph covers one T cell receptor (beta chain) sequence. Its antigen is not known. A junction boundary mismatches the germline segment, possibly from a read error. Amplification used 60 Vbeta primers and 13 Jbeta primers. Libraries were prepared by immunoSEQ multiplex PCR; TCRdb keeps only in-frame clonotypes and omits some of them. The sample lists around 120,000 clones, roughly 80% occurring once. The data were obtained in a study of cytomegalovirus exposure and HLA in healthy donors. Study conclusions and caveats: In a later analysis, TCR association rates varied by HLA locus: DRB1 most, HLA-C fewest. A later analysis reportedly found that, within productive TCRs, an Asian-associated ancestry cluster had fewer N-insertions than the mean observed across the approximately 700 donors. A later analysis found that most CMV-associated TCR beta chains appeared HLA-restricted.

The V gene's germline CDR1 is GTSNPN and CDR2 SVGIG (reference sequence). CDR3 size: 9 residues. This chain joins TRBV30 and TRBJ2-7; tentatively, D is TRBD2 (6 bases). Sequencing was done on a sample of PBMCs. This receptor was obtained from a woman between 40 and 55 years old in good health and CMV-seropositive. The CDR3 here is CALRDWPDF. The CDR3 DNA follows: TGTGCCTTGAGGGACTGGCCGGATTTC. Full variable domain (rest looked up from reference TRBV30 and TRBJ2-7): SQTIHQWPATLVQPVGSPLSLECTVEGTSNPNLYWYRQAAGRGLQLLFYSVGIGQISSEVPQNLSASRPQDRQFILSSKKLLLSDSGFYLCALRDWPDFGPGTRLTVT.